This TCR beta chain was sequenced for a study of CD8+ T cells in alopecia areata. The treatment is: oral pan-JAK inhibitor, 5-10 mg twice daily. RNA, once extracted, was reverse transcribed into cDNA for use as the sequencing template. Clones were read by immunoSEQ multiplex PCR, and TCRdb kept only the in-frame ones, dropping some. The sample lists more than 150,000 clones, approximately 50% occurring once. Trimming left V 7 bases short and J 6 bases short, with 18 bases between. CDR3 size: 15 residues. Germline loops: CDR1 SNHLY, CDR2 FYNNEI. Sequenced here: CD8+ T cells sorted from blood, sampled around week 54, from a patient treated with tofacitinib. The receptor's source is a human donor with alopecia areata. J is TRBJ1-4 and V is TRBV2; D perhaps matches TRBD1 (5 bases). CDR3: CASTSQGEGDEKLFF. In DNA form, the CDR3 reads TGTGCCAGCACCAGTCAGGGAGAAGGGGATGAAAAACTGTTTTTT.